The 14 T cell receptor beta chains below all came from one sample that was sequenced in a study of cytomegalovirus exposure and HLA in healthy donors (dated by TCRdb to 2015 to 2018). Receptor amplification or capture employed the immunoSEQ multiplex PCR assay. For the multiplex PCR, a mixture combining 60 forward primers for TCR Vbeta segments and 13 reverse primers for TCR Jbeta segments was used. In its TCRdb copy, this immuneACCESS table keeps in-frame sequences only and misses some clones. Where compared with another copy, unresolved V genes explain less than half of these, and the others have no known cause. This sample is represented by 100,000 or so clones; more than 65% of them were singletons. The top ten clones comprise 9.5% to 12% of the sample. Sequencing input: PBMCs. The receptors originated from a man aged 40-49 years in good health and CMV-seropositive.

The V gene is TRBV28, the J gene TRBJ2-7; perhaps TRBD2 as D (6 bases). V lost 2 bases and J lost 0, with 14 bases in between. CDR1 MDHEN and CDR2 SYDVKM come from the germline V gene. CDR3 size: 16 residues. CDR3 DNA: TGTGCCAGCAGTTTAAGCCTAGCGATTGACTCCTACGAGCAGTACTTC. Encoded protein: CASSLSLAIDSYEQYF. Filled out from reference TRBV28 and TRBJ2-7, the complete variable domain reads DVKVTQSSRYLVKRTGEKVFLECVQDMDHENMFWYRQDPGLGLRLIYFSYDVKMKEKGDIPEGYSVSREKKERFSLILESASTNQTSMYLCASSLSLAIDSYEQYFGPGTRLTVT.

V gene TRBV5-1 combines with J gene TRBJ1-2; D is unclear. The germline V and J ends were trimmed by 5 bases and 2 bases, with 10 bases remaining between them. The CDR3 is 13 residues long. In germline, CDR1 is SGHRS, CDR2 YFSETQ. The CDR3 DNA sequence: TGCGCCAGCAGTAGCGACCAGAACTATGGCTACACCTTC. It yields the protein CASSSDQNYGYTF.

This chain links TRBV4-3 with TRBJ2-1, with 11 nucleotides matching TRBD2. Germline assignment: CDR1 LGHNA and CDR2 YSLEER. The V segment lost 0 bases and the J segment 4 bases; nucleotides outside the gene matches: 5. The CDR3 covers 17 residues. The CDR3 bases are TGCGCCAGCAGCCAAGATAGGGCTAGCGGGGGGTACAATGAGCAGTTCTTC. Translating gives CASSQDRASGGYNEQFF.

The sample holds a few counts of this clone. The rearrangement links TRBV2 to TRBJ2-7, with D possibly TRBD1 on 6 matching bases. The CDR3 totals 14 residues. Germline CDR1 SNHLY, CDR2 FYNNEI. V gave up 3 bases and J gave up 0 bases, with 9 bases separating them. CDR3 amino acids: CASSERGSSYEQYF. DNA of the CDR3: TGTGCCAGCAGTGAGAGGGGGAGCTCCTACGAGCAGTACTTC. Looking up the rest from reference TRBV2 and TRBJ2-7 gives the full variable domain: EPEVTQTPSHQVTQMGQEVILRCVPISNHLYFYWYRQILGQKVEFLVSFYNNEISEKSEIFDDQFSVERPDGSNFTLKIRSTKLEDSAMYFCASSERGSSYEQYFGPGTRLTVT.

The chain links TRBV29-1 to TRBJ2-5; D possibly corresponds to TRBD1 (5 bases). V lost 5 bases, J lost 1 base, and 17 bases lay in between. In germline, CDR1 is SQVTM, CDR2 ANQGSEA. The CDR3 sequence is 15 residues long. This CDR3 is CSVSKVTDTQETQYF. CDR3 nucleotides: TGCAGCGTTTCCAAAGTGACAGACACCCAAGAGACCCAGTACTTC.

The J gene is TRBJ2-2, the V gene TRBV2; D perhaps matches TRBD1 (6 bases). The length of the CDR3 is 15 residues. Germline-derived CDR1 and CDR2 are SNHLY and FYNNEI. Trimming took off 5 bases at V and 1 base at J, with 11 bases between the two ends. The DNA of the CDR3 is TGTGCCAGCAGTCAGGGGCAGTTGAACACCGGGGAGCTGTTTTTT. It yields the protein CASSQGQLNTGELFF.

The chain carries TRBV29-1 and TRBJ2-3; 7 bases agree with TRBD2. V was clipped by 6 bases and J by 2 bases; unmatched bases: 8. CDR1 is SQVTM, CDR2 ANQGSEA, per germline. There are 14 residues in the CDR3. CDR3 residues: CSVNPRGNTDTQYF. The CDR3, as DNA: TGCAGCGTCAACCCGCGGGGGAACACAGATACGCAGTATTTT.

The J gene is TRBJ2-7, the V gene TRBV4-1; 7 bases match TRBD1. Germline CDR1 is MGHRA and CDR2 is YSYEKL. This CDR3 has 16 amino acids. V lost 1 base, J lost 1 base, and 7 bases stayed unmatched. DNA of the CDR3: TGCGCCAGCAGCCAAGTAGGGGGCATAGGTTCCTACGAGCAGTACTTC. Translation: CASSQVGGIGSYEQYF.

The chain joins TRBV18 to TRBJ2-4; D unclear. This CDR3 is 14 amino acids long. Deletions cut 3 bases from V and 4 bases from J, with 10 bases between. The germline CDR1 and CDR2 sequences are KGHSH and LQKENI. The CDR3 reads CASSPPRGKNIQYF. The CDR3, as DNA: TGTGCCAGCTCACCCCCCCGCGGAAAAAACATTCAGTACTTC.

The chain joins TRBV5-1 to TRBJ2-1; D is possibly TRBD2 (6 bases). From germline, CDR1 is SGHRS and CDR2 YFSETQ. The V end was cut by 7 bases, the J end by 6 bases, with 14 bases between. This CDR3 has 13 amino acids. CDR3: CASAGVGGNEQFF. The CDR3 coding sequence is TGCGCCAGCGCCGGGGTGGGGGGCAATGAGCAGTTCTTC.

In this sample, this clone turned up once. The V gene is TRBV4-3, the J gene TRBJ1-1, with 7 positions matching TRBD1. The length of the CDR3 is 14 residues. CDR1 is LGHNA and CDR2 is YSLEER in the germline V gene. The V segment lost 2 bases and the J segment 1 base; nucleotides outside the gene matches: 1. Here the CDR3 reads CASSQHRGNTEAFF. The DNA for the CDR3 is TGCGCCAGCAGCCAACACAGGGGGAACACTGAAGCTTTCTTT.

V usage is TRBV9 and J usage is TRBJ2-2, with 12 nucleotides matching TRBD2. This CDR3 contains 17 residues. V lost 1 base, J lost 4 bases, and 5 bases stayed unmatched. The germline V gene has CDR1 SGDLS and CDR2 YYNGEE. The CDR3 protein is CASSVTGLAGFTGELFF. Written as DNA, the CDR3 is TGTGCCAGCAGCGTAACGGGACTAGCGGGTTTCACCGGGGAGCTGTTTTTT.

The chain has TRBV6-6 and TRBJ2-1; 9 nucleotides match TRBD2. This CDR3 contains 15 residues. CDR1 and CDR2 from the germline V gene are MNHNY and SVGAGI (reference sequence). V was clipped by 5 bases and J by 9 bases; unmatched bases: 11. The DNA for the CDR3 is TGTGCCAGCAGTAACACAGCGGGGGGCCCTCCTGAGCAGTTCTTC. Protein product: CASSNTAGGPPEQFF.

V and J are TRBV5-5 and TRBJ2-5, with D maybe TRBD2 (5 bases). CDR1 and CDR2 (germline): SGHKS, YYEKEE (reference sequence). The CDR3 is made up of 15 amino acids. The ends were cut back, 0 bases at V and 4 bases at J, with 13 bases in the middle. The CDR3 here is CASSLAWGEGETQYF. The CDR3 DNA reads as TGTGCCAGCAGCTTGGCGTGGGGTGAGGGAGAGACCCAGTACTTC. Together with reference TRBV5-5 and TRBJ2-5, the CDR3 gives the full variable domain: DAGVTQSPTHLIKTRGQQVTLRCSPISGHKSVSWYQQVLGQGPQFIFQYYEKEERGRGNFPDRFSARQFPNYSSELNVNALLLGDSALYLCASSLAWGEGETQYFGPGTRLLVL.